This T cell receptor beta chain was identified during a study of CD8 T cells in Susac syndrome. The CDR3 loop spans 14 amino acids. In germline, CDR1 is DFQATT, CDR2 SNEGSKA (reference sequence). Trimming removed 7 bases at V and 8 bases at J, with 23 bases between. Random hexamers served to reverse transcribe roughly 0.45 to 1 ug RNA. Multiplex PCR with immunoSEQ amplified the TCR beta CDR3 across 54 Vbeta and 13 Jbeta. TCRdb fed the immunoSEQ multiplex PCR reads into MiXCR, producing one record per CDR3 protein. This table has 150,000 to 200,000 distinct CDR3 sequences, approximately 92% appearing once. The control participants were healthy donors, and these controls were matched with respect to both age and sex.

The chain carries TRBV20-1 and TRBJ1-1, with D perhaps TRBD1 (5 bases). The source of this sequence is a human donor in good health. What was sequenced was CD4+ T cells from PBMCs. CDR3 bases: TGCAGTGTTCGGTCCGGGACCGAGCCCCCAGAAGCTTTCTTT. Protein product: CSVRSGTEPPEAFF.